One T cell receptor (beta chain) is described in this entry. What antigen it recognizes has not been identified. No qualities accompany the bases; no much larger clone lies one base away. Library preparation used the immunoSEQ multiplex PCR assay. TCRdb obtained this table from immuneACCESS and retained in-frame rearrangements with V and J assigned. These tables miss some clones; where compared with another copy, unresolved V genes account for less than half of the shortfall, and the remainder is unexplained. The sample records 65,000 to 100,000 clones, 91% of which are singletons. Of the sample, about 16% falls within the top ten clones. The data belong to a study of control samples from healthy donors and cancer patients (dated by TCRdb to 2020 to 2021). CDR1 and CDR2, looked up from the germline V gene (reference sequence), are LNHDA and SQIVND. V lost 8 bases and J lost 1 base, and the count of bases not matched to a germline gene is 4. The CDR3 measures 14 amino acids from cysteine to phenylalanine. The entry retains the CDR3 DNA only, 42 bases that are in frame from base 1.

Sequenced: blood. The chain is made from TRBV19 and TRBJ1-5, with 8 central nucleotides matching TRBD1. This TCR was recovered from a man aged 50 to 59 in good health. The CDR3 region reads CASWDRTSNQPQHF. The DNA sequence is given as TGTGCCAGTTGGGACAGGACGAGCAATCAGCCCCAGCATTTT. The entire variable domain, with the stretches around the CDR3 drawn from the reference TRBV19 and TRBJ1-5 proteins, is DGGITQSPKYLFRKEGQNVTLSCEQNLNHDAMYWYRQDPGQGLRLIYYSQIVNDFQKGDIAEGYSVSREKKESFPLTVTSAQKNPTAFYLCASWDRTSNQPQHFGDGTRLSIL.